This T cell receptor (beta chain) came from a study of blood T cell repertoires in COVID-19. Looking at the study overall: T cells, B-cell-depleted T cells, or PBMCs supplied cDNA or gDNA.

TCRdb's copy holds only in-frame clones and misses some; the assay was immunoSEQ multiplex PCR. The sample comprises about 77,000 clones, more than 70% of which are singletons, and 16% rests with the top ten. The sequence came from a man aged 70-80 years with active or convalescent COVID-19. Specimen: peripheral blood.

CDR3: CASAPLPNTGELFF. The CDR3 DNA reads as TGCGCCAGCGCCCCACTCCCGAACACCGGGGAGCTGTTTTTT. The chain employs TRBV5-1 and TRBJ2-2; no definite D call. The CDR3 is 14 amino acids. Germline V lookup: CDR1 SGHRS, CDR2 YFSETQ. The germline V and J ends were trimmed by 7 bases and 0 bases, with 10 bases remaining between them.